These T cell receptor beta chains were read from a single sample in a study of cytomegalovirus exposure and HLA in healthy donors. Only in-frame clones appear in the TCRdb table, and some are missing; sequencing was by immunoSEQ multiplex PCR. The sample lists roughly 55,000 clones; 65% to 85% were seen once. The sequencing input was PBMCs. The source is a boy aged 5 to 17 in good health and CMV-seropositive. CDR3s include the opening cysteine and the closing phenylalanine or tryptophan. The D gene is left open where the match is weak. Clone size, where shown, is once, few, many, or a class for clones that have expanded.

>TRBD1|once|TRBJ1-4|16|TRBV14
CASSQDSGGRNEKLFF
TGTGCCAGCAGCCAAGATTCAGGGGGCAGAAATGAAAAACTGTTTTTT
>.|.|TRBJ2-3|16|TRBV19
CASSLLTAPGSDTQYF
TGTGCCAGTAGCCTACTGACAGCCCCAGGGTCAGATACGCAGTATTTT
>.|few|TRBJ2-2|15|TRBV5-6
CASSLLVGDTGELFF
TGTGCCAGCAGCCTCCTTGTCGGGGACACCGGGGAGCTGTTTTTT
>.|few|TRBJ2-1|12|TRBV4-1
CASSEGENEQFF
TGCGCCAGCAGCGAAGGAGAGAATGAGCAGTTCTTC
>TRBD1|.|TRBJ1-6|15|TRBV6-5
CASRTGQGGYSPLHF
TGTGCCAGCAGGACGGGACAGGGAGGGTATTCACCCCTCCACTTT
>.|.|TRBJ2-7|12|TRBV6-5
CASSARGYEQYF
TGTGCCAGCAGTGCACGGGGATACGAGCAGTACTTC
>.|.|TRBJ1-5|13|TRBV5-6
CASSLGPGAVRAF
TGTGCCAGCAGCTTGGGGCCAGGGGCTGTGCGGGCATTT
>.|.|TRBJ2-2|15|TRBV9
CASSVDPTRGGELFF
TGTGCCAGCAGCGTAGACCCCACGCGGGGCGGGGAGCTGTTTTTT
>.|.|TRBJ2-7|15|TRBV7-8
CASSLGTGPSYEQYF
TGTGCCAGCAGCTTAGGAACAGGCCCCTCCTACGAGCAGTACTTC
>.|once|TRBJ1-2|13|TRBV14
CASSQDRVRGYTF
TGTGCCAGCAGCCAAGATAGAGTTAGAGGCTACACCTTC
>.|.|TRBJ2-2|14|TRBV5-1
CASSPGSNTGELFF
TGCGCCAGCAGCCCGGGATCGAACACCGGGGAGCTGTTTTTT
>TRBD2|.|TRBJ2-1|13|TRBV5-1
CASSLEEAGEQFF
TGCGCCAGCAGCTTGGAGGAGGCGGGGGAACAGTTCTTC
>.|.|TRBJ1-1|13|TRBV6-5
CASSYSRNTEAFF
TGTGCCAGCAGTTATTCCAGGAACACTGAAGCTTTCTTT
>.|.|TRBJ2-3|13|TRBV14
CASSLRTGDTQYF
TGTGCCAGCAGCCTCCGGACTGGGGATACGCAGTATTTT
>TRBD1|.|TRBJ1-5|14|TRBV6-5
CASSPRTGGQPQHF
TGTGCCAGCAGTCCTCGGACAGGGGGACAGCCCCAGCATTTT
>.|.|TRBJ2-1|15|TRBV11-2
CASSSRRTDYNEQFF
TGTGCCAGCAGCTCCCGAAGGACAGACTACAATGAGCAGTTCTTC
>.|.|TRBJ2-7|13|TRBV6-1
CASIQGGIYEQYF
TGTGCCAGCATACAGGGGGGGATCTACGAGCAGTACTTC
>.|.|TRBJ2-2|16|TRBV5-5
CASSLLTNSETGELFF
TGTGCCAGCAGCTTGCTTACAAATTCGGAGACCGGGGAGCTGTTTTTT
>.|.|TRBJ2-1|14|TRBV25-1
CASTPGGPYNEQFF
TGTGCCAGTACCCCCGGTGGGCCCTACAATGAGCAGTTCTTC
>.|.|TRBJ1-1|12|TRBV18
CASSLWNTEAFF
TGTGCCAGCTCACTCTGGAACACTGAAGCTTTCTTT
>.|.|TRBJ2-5|16|TRBV13
CASSPGGDRAGKTQYF
TGTGCCAGCAGCCCGGGGGGGGACAGGGCGGGGAAGACCCAGTACTTC
>.|once|TRBJ2-7|13|TRBV14
CASSQKGFYEQYF
TGTGCCAGCAGCCAAAAGGGGTTCTACGAGCAGTACTTC
>.|.|TRBJ1-5|16|TRBV12-5
CASGLVLPPGNQPQHF
TGTGCTAGTGGTTTGGTACTCCCGCCCGGGAATCAGCCCCAGCATTTT
>.|.|TRBJ2-5|12|TRBV29-1
CSVVEGGETQYF
TGCAGCGTTGTAGAGGGGGGAGAGACCCAGTACTTC
>TRBD1|.|TRBJ2-5|13|TRBV19
CASSQGQLTSQYF
TGTGCCAGTAGTCAGGGACAGTTGACGTCCCAGTACTTC
>.|.|TRBJ2-7|10|TRBV5-1
CASSQGEQYF
TGCGCCAGCAGCCAGGGCGAGCAGTACTTC
>TRBD1|.|TRBJ2-1|14|TRBV5-1
CASSRTGGSNEQFF
TGCGCCAGCAGCCGGACAGGGGGTAGCAATGAGCAGTTCTTC
>.|.|TRBJ1-3|14|TRBV9
CASSVSGSGNTIYF
TGTGCCAGCAGCGTATCCGGCTCTGGAAACACCATATATTTT
>TRBD2|once|TRBJ2-3|18|TRBV5-5
CASSLRGGQRYGTDTQYF
TGTGCCAGCAGCTTGCGGGGGGGCCAACGGTATGGCACAGATACGCAGTATTTT
>TRBD2|.|TRBJ2-1|14|TRBV9
CASSAQGRGNEQFF
TGTGCCAGCAGCGCCCAAGGGAGGGGAAATGAGCAGTTCTTC
>.|.|TRBJ2-7|16|TRBV19
CASSIGGLSLTYEQYF
TGTGCCAGTAGTATAGGCGGCCTATCTTTAACCTACGAGCAGTACTTC
>TRBD2|.|TRBJ2-1|20|TRBV5-1
CASSRTLAGGISAPYNEQFF
TGCGCCAGCAGCCGGACACTAGCGGGGGGGATATCAGCCCCTTACAATGAGCAGTTCTTC
>.|.|TRBJ2-7|14|TRBV18
CASSPSQGADEQYF
TGTGCCAGCTCCCCGTCCCAGGGTGCGGACGAGCAGTACTTC
>TRBD1|.|TRBJ1-2|12|TRBV6-1
CASRGQGHGYTF
TGTGCCAGCAGAGGACAGGGACATGGCTACACCTTC
>.|.|TRBJ2-2|15|TRBV10-3
CAISPTTPNTGELFF
TGTGCCATCAGTCCTACTACTCCGAACACCGGGGAGCTGTTTTTT